This TCR beta chain was captured in a study of CD8+ T cells in alopecia areata. Notes on this clone: Its matching antigen is unknown.

Study-wide findings and caveats: Many expanded lesional clones persisted in scalp and blood during tofacitinib. Scalp clonality dropped significantly under tofacitinib, as did expanded CD8+ top-100 clones.

Extracted RNA was reverse transcribed into cDNA, the sequencing template. The repertoire was sequenced with immunoSEQ multiplex PCR; TCRdb's copy has only in-frame clones and lacks some. The repertoire includes about 120,000 clones, around 56% of them detected once, and approximately 0.46% sits in the top ten. As for treatment: oral pan-JAK inhibitor, 5-10 mg twice daily. The germline V and J ends were trimmed by 3 bases and 3 bases, with 26 bases remaining between them. Germline V gives CDR1 MGHRA, CDR2 YSYEKL. The CDR3 is 19 residues long. Sequences were derived from CD4+ T cells sorted from blood, sampled at week 4, from a patient treated with tofacitinib. The gene calls are TRBV4-1 and TRBJ1-2; TRBD1 might be the D (5 bases). The receptor's source is a human donor with alopecia areata. In nucleotides, the CDR3 is TGCGCCAGCAGCCAGCCAGTCGTCCGCCACCGTGACAGAGACTATGGCTACACCTTC. Amino acid sequence: CASSQPVVRHRDRDYGYTF.